These 14 T cell receptor beta chains share one sample of origin, sequenced in a study of early T cells in non-severe SARS-CoV-2 infection. TCRdb re-analysed the 5' RACE reads in MiXCR, keeping a single row per CDR3 protein. The table includes 20,000 to 25,000 distinct CDR3 sequences, 4% to 5.5% detected once. The sequenced material came from whole blood. These receptors all stem from an adult who was a healthcare worker with PCR-confirmed SARS-CoV-2 infection or an uninfected control (not recorded which).

This clonotype was seen more than once but under ten times. This could be a read error, since a much larger clone is one nucleotide away. This chain uses TRBV3-1 with TRBJ1-3; D ambiguous. Trimming cost V 1 base and J 6 bases, with 19 bases left between them. The CDR3 contains 17 residues. Germline V gives CDR1 LGHDT, CDR2 YNNKEL (reference sequence). The CDR3 spells CASSQGAAGRRENTIYF. The CDR3 DNA reads TGTGCCAGCAGCCAAGGGGCCGCGGGCCGTCGTGAAAACACCATATATTTT.

There are many counts of this clonotype. The J gene is TRBJ1-3, the V gene TRBV9, with a tentative D call TRBD1 (5 bases). The CDR3 length is 15 residues. Germline V gene lookup returns CDR1 SGDLS and CDR2 YYNGEE. V lost 8 bases, J lost 1 base, and 16 bases lay in between. This chain's CDR3 is CASRARDGSGNTIYF. The DNA of the CDR3 is TGTGCCAGTCGCGCTCGGGACGGATCTGGAAACACCATATATTTT.

The chain recombines TRBV3-1 with TRBJ1-3, with no clear D. The CDR3 has 14 residues. Germline CDR1 is LGHDT and CDR2 is YNNKEL (reference sequence). Trimming pared 5 bases from V and 0 bases from J, leaving 8 bases between. CDR3 loop: CASSSPHSGNTIYF. The CDR3 DNA is TGTGCCAGCAGCTCACCCCACTCTGGAAACACCATATATTTT.

This clonotype was counted at least ten times. The gene calls are TRBV6-5 and TRBJ1-1; 8 positions match TRBD1. Per the germline V gene, CDR1 is MNHEY and CDR2 is SVGAGI. CDR3 length: 13 residues. V dropped 2 bases and J dropped 12; count of bases not matched to a gene: 8. This CDR3 reads CASSYTGGSSSFF. Here the CDR3 DNA reads TGTGCCAGCAGTTACACAGGGGGTAGTTCTTCTTTCTTT.

This clonotype was recorded many times. V and J are TRBV9 and TRBJ1-2; no firm D call. Between the trimmed V and J ends, which lost 4 bases and 3 bases, there was a span of 19 bases. The CDR3 contains 16 residues. CDR1 is SGDLS and CDR2 is YYNGEE in the germline V gene. The DNA for the CDR3 is TGTGCCAGCAGCCCCTCTGCCTGGGGAGGAGACTATGGCTACACCTTC. This encodes CASSPSAWGGDYGYTF.

This clonotype was recorded at least ten times. The rearrangement uses TRBV7-8 and TRBJ2-1; 9 bases line up with TRBD2. V was clipped by 0 bases and J by 8 bases; unmatched bases: 8. Germline CDR1 reads SGHVS; CDR2 reads FQNEAQ. This CDR3 has 16 residues. Here the CDR3 reads CASSLATAGGRYEQFF. The CDR3 DNA sequence: TGTGCCAGCAGCTTAGCGACAGCGGGAGGTCGCTATGAGCAGTTCTTC.

This clonotype was seen at least ten times. The V and J genes are TRBV4-2 and TRBJ2-7; 7 positions match TRBD2. In germline, CDR1 is LGHNA, CDR2 YNFKEQ. V shed 1 base and J 0 bases; nucleotides not matched to a gene: 3. This CDR3 spans 15 amino acids. CDR3 sequence (DNA): TGTGCCAGCAGCCAAGTCGGCGGGAGCTCCTACGAGCAGTACTTC. This sequence encodes CASSQVGGSSYEQYF.

In this sample, this clonotype turned up many times. The CDR3 DNA follows: TGTGCCAGCAGACCTAGCGGGGGAGCCTACGAGCAGTACTTC. Its translation is CASRPSGGAYEQYF. The chain carries TRBV6-5 and TRBJ2-7; 10 bases are shared with TRBD2. The CDR3 extends over 14 amino acids. With V trimmed by 6 bases and J by 2 bases, 4 bases remained unmatched. Germline loops: CDR1 MNHEY, CDR2 SVGAGI.

The sample holds a few counts of this clonotype. The CDR3 bases are TGTGCCAGCAGTCCTAGGGGGCGTGTGACCAAAAACATTCAGTACTTC. It codes for CASSPRGRVTKNIQYF. V gene TRBV6-6 combines with J gene TRBJ2-4; 7 positions match TRBD1. The CDR3 extends over 16 amino acids. After removal of 5 bases from V and 2 bases from J, the junction contained 9 bases not matched to a gene. Germline V gene data show CDR1 as MNHNY and CDR2 as SVGAGI (reference sequence).

This clonotype was counted ten times or more. The CDR3 sequence is CASSPEWLAGRRQFF. The CDR3 coding sequence is TGTGCCAGCAGCCCTGAGTGGCTAGCGGGAAGGAGGCAGTTCTTC. The chain recombines TRBV7-9 with TRBJ2-1; 9 bases map to TRBD2. There are 15 residues in the CDR3. Germline assignment: CDR1 SEHNR and CDR2 FQNEAQ (reference sequence). V shed 5 bases, J shed 12 bases, and the junction held 14 bases outside the gene matches.

This clonotype was detected ten times or more. This chain links TRBV5-5 with TRBJ2-1; 7 bases align to TRBD1. CDR1 and CDR2 (germline): SGHKS, YYEKEE (reference sequence). Trimming cost V 4 bases and J 8 bases; bases outside gene matches: 15. This CDR3 contains 16 residues. The CDR3: CASSPMTGTSHDEQFF. CDR3 DNA: TGTGCCAGCAGCCCAATGACAGGGACCTCACACGATGAGCAGTTCTTC.

This clonotype was counted at least ten times. The chain has TRBV28 and TRBJ1-6; tentatively, D is TRBD1 (5 bases). This CDR3 is built from 13 residues. Germline lookup yields CDR1 MDHEN and CDR2 SYDVKM. V lost 4 bases to trimming and J lost 8 bases, with 9 bases between them. The CDR3 spells CASSSPGDSPLHF. The CDR3 DNA is TGTGCCAGCAGTTCTCCGGGGGATTCACCCCTCCACTTT.

The chain has TRBV12-3 or TRBV12-4 and TRBJ2-1, with a possible D match to TRBD2 (5 bases). The CDR3 sequence is 17 residues long. V dropped 4 bases and J dropped 0 bases, with 16 bases sitting between them. CDR3 sequence reads: CASSSVTGISSYNEQFF. The CDR3 coding sequence is TGTGCCAGCAGTTCCGTGACGGGGATTAGCTCCTACAATGAGCAGTTCTTC.

This clonotype was observed many times. The chain carries TRBV9 and TRBJ2-7; maybe TRBD2 (6 bases). Germline CDR1 and CDR2: SGDLS and YYNGEE. This CDR3 is 14 amino acids long. Trimming shortened V by 3 bases and J by 6 bases, and 16 bases separated the two germline ends. The CDR3 spells CASSGRDWVSEQYF. The CDR3 DNA reads TGTGCCAGCAGCGGCCGGGACTGGGTCTCCGAGCAGTACTTC.